Below, one TCR beta chain is given with its context. The CDR3 runs 18 residues. Trimming at V came to 4 bases and at J to 1 base, leaving 14 bases not matched to a gene. Germline CDR1 reads SQVTM; CDR2 reads ANQGSEA. TCRdb used MiXCR to reprocess the 5' RACE reads, holding one entry per CDR3 protein. The table lists roughly 500,000 distinct CDR3 sequences, 20% of them singletons. The record originates from a study of T-cell memory formation after mild COVID-19. The sequence came from an adult woman who had mild COVID-19 (a few samples of this study predate the infection). Cell type and time point are not known. Sequenced: PBMCs or a T cell subset sorted from them (not recorded which). The genes are TRBV29-1 and TRBJ2-3; 10 positions agree with TRBD1. CDR3 coding DNA: TGCAGCGTTGGTGCCCTGACAGGGGGCCAGGGGCGCACAGATACGCAGTATTTT. Translation gives CSVGALTGGQGRTDTQYF.